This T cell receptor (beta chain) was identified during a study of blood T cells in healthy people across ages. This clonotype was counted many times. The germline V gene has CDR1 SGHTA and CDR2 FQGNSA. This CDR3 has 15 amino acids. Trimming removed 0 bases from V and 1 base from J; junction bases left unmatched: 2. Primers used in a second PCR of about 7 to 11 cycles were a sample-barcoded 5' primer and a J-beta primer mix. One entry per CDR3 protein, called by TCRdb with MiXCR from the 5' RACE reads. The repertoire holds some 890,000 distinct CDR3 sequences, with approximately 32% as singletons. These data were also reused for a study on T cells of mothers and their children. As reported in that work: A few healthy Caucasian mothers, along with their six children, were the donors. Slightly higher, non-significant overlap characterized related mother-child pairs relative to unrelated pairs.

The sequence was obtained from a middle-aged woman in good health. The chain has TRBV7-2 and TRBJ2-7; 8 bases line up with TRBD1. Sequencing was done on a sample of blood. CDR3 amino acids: CASSLAGQVSYEQYF. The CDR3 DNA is TGTGCCAGCAGCTTAGCGGGACAGGTGTCCTACGAGCAGTACTTC.